The rows below give T cell receptor beta chains drawn from one sample of a study of blood T cells in healthy people across ages. TCRdb reprocessed the 5' RACE reads with MiXCR, giving one entry per CDR3 protein. Of under 700,000 distinct CDR3 sequences listed, around 24% were seen once; the top ten hold roughly 10%. Separately, the same data were catalogued under a study of T cells of mothers and their children.

Sequencing was carried out using blood. Source of these receptors: a boy aged 10-17 years in good health. Each CDR3 is given with its conserved first and last residue. Fields, in order: CDR3 length, V gene, clone size, J gene, D gene, CDR3 DNA, CDR3 protein. D genes are given only for firm matches. Size tells how often a clone was seen (once, few, many) or the class of an expanded clone, and some rows leave it out.

cdr3_length: 16
v_call: TRBV4-1
clone_size: -
j_call: TRBJ2-3
d_call: -
cdr3_nt: TGCGCCAGCAGCCAATTAAGCGGCGTTAGCACAGATACGCAGTATTTT
cdr3_aa: CASSQLSGVSTDTQYF

cdr3_length: 14
v_call: TRBV20-1
clone_size: -
j_call: TRBJ2-3
d_call: -
cdr3_nt: TGCAGTGCTGGCGACAGGTACCACACAGATACGCAGTATTTT
cdr3_aa: CSAGDRYHTDTQYF

cdr3_length: 16
v_call: TRBV20-1
clone_size: -
j_call: TRBJ2-5
d_call: TRBD2
cdr3_nt: TGCAGTGCTAGAGCTACGGGGGGGCTTCTTGAAGAGACCCAGTACTTC
cdr3_aa: CSARATGGLLEETQYF

cdr3_length: 13
v_call: TRBV20-1
clone_size: -
j_call: TRBJ2-7
d_call: -
cdr3_nt: TGCAGTGCTAGAGACATATCCTCCTACGAGCAGTACTTC
cdr3_aa: CSARDISSYEQYF

cdr3_length: 15
v_call: TRBV28
clone_size: few
j_call: TRBJ2-2
d_call: -
cdr3_nt: TGTGCCAGCAGTCCCAGGGTTTTTTACACCGGGGAGCTGTTTTTT
cdr3_aa: CASSPRVFYTGELFF

cdr3_length: 14
v_call: TRBV12-3/TRBV12-4
clone_size: -
j_call: TRBJ2-2
d_call: -
cdr3_nt: TGTGCCAGCAGTCCCCGCCGGGGGAACGGGGAGCTGTTTTTT
cdr3_aa: CASSPRRGNGELFF

cdr3_length: 15
v_call: TRBV27
clone_size: -
j_call: TRBJ1-5
d_call: TRBD1
cdr3_nt: TGTGCCAGCTCGGACAGGGGGCTTAGCAATCAGCCCCAGCATTTT
cdr3_aa: CASSDRGLSNQPQHF

cdr3_length: 13
v_call: TRBV29-1
clone_size: -
j_call: TRBJ2-5
d_call: -
cdr3_nt: TGCAGCGTTGACCGGCAGTACCAAGAGACCCAGTACTTC
cdr3_aa: CSVDRQYQETQYF

cdr3_length: 20
v_call: TRBV7-6
clone_size: -
j_call: TRBJ2-5
d_call: TRBD2
cdr3_nt: TGTGCCAGCAGCTTAGCTCGACTAGCGGGAGACGCTCGGGCAAAAGAGACCCAGTACTTC
cdr3_aa: CASSLARLAGDARAKETQYF

cdr3_length: 13
v_call: TRBV28
clone_size: -
j_call: TRBJ2-7
d_call: TRBD1
cdr3_nt: TGTGCCAGCACTGGGACAGGGGCCTACGAGCAGTACTTC
cdr3_aa: CASTGTGAYEQYF

cdr3_length: 14
v_call: TRBV6-1
clone_size: -
j_call: TRBJ2-4
d_call: -
cdr3_nt: TGTGCCAGCAGTGAGGAGTGGGTCAAAAACATTCAGTACTTC
cdr3_aa: CASSEEWVKNIQYF

cdr3_length: 13
v_call: TRBV11-2
clone_size: -
j_call: TRBJ2-5
d_call: -
cdr3_nt: TGTGCCAGCAGCGCGGATGGGGCGGGGACCCAGTACTTC
cdr3_aa: CASSADGAGTQYF

cdr3_length: 13
v_call: TRBV7-8
clone_size: few
j_call: TRBJ2-1
d_call: TRBD1
cdr3_nt: TGTGCCAGCAGCGTCGACAGGGTGGGTGAGCAGTTCTTC
cdr3_aa: CASSVDRVGEQFF

cdr3_length: 15
v_call: TRBV6-2/TRBV6-3
clone_size: many
j_call: TRBJ2-7
d_call: TRBD2
cdr3_nt: TGTGCCAGCAGTTACCCCAGCGGGGGGGCCTACGAGCAGTACTTC
cdr3_aa: CASSYPSGGAYEQYF

cdr3_length: 13
v_call: TRBV3-1
clone_size: -
j_call: TRBJ1-1
d_call: -
cdr3_nt: TGTGCCAGCAGCCATCCGGTAAACACTGAAGCTTTCTTT
cdr3_aa: CASSHPVNTEAFF

cdr3_length: 15
v_call: TRBV10-3
clone_size: few
j_call: TRBJ2-1
d_call: TRBD2
cdr3_nt: TGTGCCATCAGGGAGGGACTAGCGGGAGAATATGAGCAGTTCTTC
cdr3_aa: CAIREGLAGEYEQFF

cdr3_length: 14
v_call: TRBV5-1
clone_size: -
j_call: TRBJ2-3
d_call: TRBD2
cdr3_nt: TGCGCCAGCGGGGCTAGCGGGAGGCCAGATACGCAGTATTTT
cdr3_aa: CASGASGRPDTQYF

cdr3_length: 17
v_call: TRBV12-5
clone_size: once
j_call: TRBJ2-5
d_call: TRBD2
cdr3_nt: TGTGCTAGTGGTTTGGACTCGGGAGGGACGTACCAAGAGACCCAGTACTTC
cdr3_aa: CASGLDSGGTYQETQYF

cdr3_length: 24
v_call: TRBV28
clone_size: -
j_call: TRBJ2-3
d_call: -
cdr3_nt: -
cdr3_aa: CASSFLGAGGNIQYFGAGTPMQYF

cdr3_length: 15
v_call: TRBV19
clone_size: -
j_call: TRBJ2-5
d_call: -
cdr3_nt: TGTGCCAGTAACGCCGGAAGGGCGCGTCAAGAGACCCAGTACTTC
cdr3_aa: CASNAGRARQETQYF

cdr3_length: 16
v_call: TRBV7-2
clone_size: -
j_call: TRBJ2-3
d_call: TRBD2
cdr3_nt: TGTGCCAGCAGCTTAGGGGCTAGCGGGTACACAGATACGCAGTATTTT
cdr3_aa: CASSLGASGYTDTQYF

cdr3_length: 18
v_call: TRBV5-1
clone_size: few
j_call: TRBJ2-5
d_call: TRBD1
cdr3_nt: TGCGCCAGCAGCTTGGTGCCGGGACAGGGATTTGAACAAGAGACCCAGTACTTC
cdr3_aa: CASSLVPGQGFEQETQYF

cdr3_length: 14
v_call: TRBV12-3/TRBV12-4
clone_size: many
j_call: TRBJ2-7
d_call: -
cdr3_nt: TGTGCCAGCAGTTCCTACAGGGTATCCTACGAGCAGTACTTC
cdr3_aa: CASSSYRVSYEQYF

cdr3_length: 14
v_call: TRBV20-1
clone_size: -
j_call: TRBJ1-5
d_call: -
cdr3_nt: TGCAGTGCAGTCCCGGGGGTGGATGTCGAGCCCCAGCATTTT
cdr3_aa: CSAVPGVDVEPQHF

cdr3_length: 15
v_call: TRBV20-1
clone_size: few
j_call: TRBJ2-4
d_call: TRBD1
cdr3_nt: TGCAGTGCGGTCAGGGGGCTTGGAGCCAAAAACATTCAGTACTTC
cdr3_aa: CSAVRGLGAKNIQYF

cdr3_length: 16
v_call: TRBV7-9
clone_size: -
j_call: TRBJ2-1
d_call: TRBD1
cdr3_nt: TGTGCCAGCAGCTCTATCTTGGGACAGGGGACGCAGGAGCAGTTCTTC
cdr3_aa: CASSSILGQGTQEQFF

cdr3_length: 15
v_call: TRBV20-1
clone_size: -
j_call: TRBJ2-2
d_call: -
cdr3_nt: TGCAGTGCTTCGCGACAGAAACGGAACACCGGGGAGCTGTTTTTT
cdr3_aa: CSASRQKRNTGELFF

cdr3_length: 16
v_call: TRBV19
clone_size: -
j_call: TRBJ2-5
d_call: TRBD2
cdr3_nt: TGTGCCAGTAGTGTTCCGGGACTAGCGGTACAAGAGACCCAGTACTTC
cdr3_aa: CASSVPGLAVQETQYF

cdr3_length: 17
v_call: TRBV7-8
clone_size: -
j_call: TRBJ2-7
d_call: -
cdr3_nt: TGTGCCAGCAGCTTAGGTGGTCGGCCGACGAGGGCTTACGAGCAGTACTTC
cdr3_aa: CASSLGGRPTRAYEQYF

cdr3_length: 16
v_call: TRBV24-1
clone_size: -
j_call: TRBJ2-3
d_call: -
cdr3_nt: TGTGCCACCAGCACCCCAGTGGGACGGAGCACAGATACGCAGTATTTT
cdr3_aa: CATSTPVGRSTDTQYF

cdr3_length: 16
v_call: TRBV7-2
clone_size: few
j_call: TRBJ2-3
d_call: TRBD2
cdr3_nt: TGTGCCAGCAGCCGGGGACTAGCGGGGGGCACAGATACGCAGTATTTT
cdr3_aa: CASSRGLAGGTDTQYF

cdr3_length: 13
v_call: TRBV2
clone_size: -
j_call: TRBJ1-2
d_call: -
cdr3_nt: TGTGCCAGCAGCGAGGGCCGGGGGCGCGGCTACACCTTC
cdr3_aa: CASSEGRGRGYTF

cdr3_length: 15
v_call: TRBV28
clone_size: few
j_call: TRBJ2-7
d_call: TRBD1
cdr3_nt: TGTGCCAGCAGTTTAGGGGGGACAGGGGCCTACGAGCAGTACTTC
cdr3_aa: CASSLGGTGAYEQYF

cdr3_length: 14
v_call: TRBV28
clone_size: -
j_call: TRBJ1-1
d_call: -
cdr3_nt: TGTGCCAGCAGTTTTTGGGGGAAGAACACTGAAGCTTTCTTT
cdr3_aa: CASSFWGKNTEAFF

cdr3_length: 13
v_call: TRBV12-3/TRBV12-4
clone_size: few
j_call: TRBJ1-5
d_call: -
cdr3_nt: TGTGCCAGCAGCGACCAAACCAATCAGCCCCAGCATTTT
cdr3_aa: CASSDQTNQPQHF

cdr3_length: 14
v_call: TRBV7-2
clone_size: -
j_call: TRBJ2-2
d_call: -
cdr3_nt: TGTGCCAGCAGCGCCTCCCGGGCCACCGGGGAGCTGTTTTTT
cdr3_aa: CASSASRATGELFF

cdr3_length: 14
v_call: TRBV5-1
clone_size: few
j_call: TRBJ1-1
d_call: -
cdr3_nt: TGCGCCAGCAGCTGGTTTGAGTCCTCCACTGAAGCTTTCTTT
cdr3_aa: CASSWFESSTEAFF

cdr3_length: 17
v_call: TRBV4-3
clone_size: -
j_call: TRBJ1-4
d_call: -
cdr3_nt: TGCGCCAGCAGCCAATCCCCAGGGCGAGCAACTAATGAAAAACTGTTTTTT
cdr3_aa: CASSQSPGRATNEKLFF

cdr3_length: 17
v_call: TRBV2
clone_size: -
j_call: TRBJ2-4
d_call: TRBD2
cdr3_nt: TGTGCCAGCCAGGGGCTAGCGGGTCCTCTAGCCAAAAACATTCAGTACTTC
cdr3_aa: CASQGLAGPLAKNIQYF

cdr3_length: 13
v_call: TRBV20-1
clone_size: -
j_call: TRBJ2-7
d_call: -
cdr3_nt: TGCAGTGCTAGAGGCGGAGCAGACTACGAGCAGTGCTTC
cdr3_aa: CSARGGADYEQCF

cdr3_length: 13
v_call: TRBV29-1
clone_size: -
j_call: TRBJ2-2
d_call: -
cdr3_nt: TGCAGCGTACCTAAAGCCGGACAAACGGGGCTGTTTTTT
cdr3_aa: CSVPKAGQTGLFF

cdr3_length: 12
v_call: TRBV7-2
clone_size: few
j_call: TRBJ1-6
d_call: -
cdr3_nt: TGTGCCAGCAGCGATAGGAATTCACCCCTCCACTTT
cdr3_aa: CASSDRNSPLHF

cdr3_length: 16
v_call: TRBV7-2
clone_size: -
j_call: TRBJ2-3
d_call: TRBD2
cdr3_nt: TGTGCCAGCAGCTTAGGAGGCGGGGGGGGCACAGATACGCAGTATTTT
cdr3_aa: CASSLGGGGGTDTQYF

cdr3_length: 13
v_call: TRBV6-5
clone_size: -
j_call: TRBJ1-6
d_call: -
cdr3_nt: TGTGCCAGCAGGGACAGCCGGACATCACCCCTCCACTTT
cdr3_aa: CASRDSRTSPLHF

cdr3_length: 13
v_call: TRBV3-1
clone_size: few
j_call: TRBJ2-5
d_call: -
cdr3_nt: TGTGCCAGCGGCGAGTGGATCGGGGAGACCCAGTACTTC
cdr3_aa: CASGEWIGETQYF

cdr3_length: 16
v_call: TRBV4-1
clone_size: -
j_call: TRBJ2-3
d_call: -
cdr3_nt: TGCGCCAGCAGCCAAGAGGCCCAAGGGAGCACAGATACGCAGTATTTT
cdr3_aa: CASSQEAQGSTDTQYF

cdr3_length: 14
v_call: TRBV5-6
clone_size: -
j_call: TRBJ1-1
d_call: -
cdr3_nt: TGTGCCAGCAGCCCCTCGACAGGGAACACTGAAGCTTTCTTT
cdr3_aa: CASSPSTGNTEAFF

cdr3_length: 16
v_call: TRBV5-1
clone_size: few
j_call: TRBJ2-1
d_call: TRBD2
cdr3_nt: TGCGCCAGCAGCTTGGAGCGGGGACTAGCGCTCAATGAGCAGTTCTTC
cdr3_aa: CASSLERGLALNEQFF

cdr3_length: 14
v_call: TRBV20-1
clone_size: -
j_call: TRBJ2-1
d_call: TRBD2
cdr3_nt: TGCAGTGCTAGACCTAGCGGCCCCTACAATGAGCAGTTCTTC
cdr3_aa: CSARPSGPYNEQFF

cdr3_length: 15
v_call: TRBV9
clone_size: -
j_call: TRBJ2-3
d_call: -
cdr3_nt: TGTGCCAGCAGCGCTTTAGGGGGGAGCACAGATACGCAGTATTTT
cdr3_aa: CASSALGGSTDTQYF

cdr3_length: 20
v_call: TRBV4-1
clone_size: -
j_call: TRBJ2-2
d_call: TRBD2
cdr3_nt: TGCGCCAGCAGCCAATTTACTAGCGGGAGGCCCCCCGCGAACACCGGGGAGCTGTTTTTT
cdr3_aa: CASSQFTSGRPPANTGELFF

cdr3_length: 14
v_call: TRBV4-2
clone_size: few
j_call: TRBJ2-1
d_call: -
cdr3_nt: TGTGCCAGCAGCCAACTCGAGGGAGAGAATGAGCAGTTCTTC
cdr3_aa: CASSQLEGENEQFF

cdr3_length: 16
v_call: TRBV20-1
clone_size: -
j_call: TRBJ2-1
d_call: TRBD2
cdr3_nt: TGCAGCGGTAGGGAGCTAGCGGGAGGGCATTACAATGAGCAGTTCTTC
cdr3_aa: CSGRELAGGHYNEQFF

cdr3_length: 16
v_call: TRBV12-3/TRBV12-4
clone_size: once
j_call: TRBJ2-5
d_call: -
cdr3_nt: TGTGCCAGCAGCTCAAGGTCTGGGCTCAATGCCGAGACCCAGTACTTC
cdr3_aa: CASSSRSGLNAETQYF

cdr3_length: 15
v_call: TRBV7-2
clone_size: -
j_call: TRBJ2-7
d_call: -
cdr3_nt: TGTGCCAGCAGCTTAGCCGCGGCAGGACCGTACGAGCAGTACTTC
cdr3_aa: CASSLAAAGPYEQYF

cdr3_length: 17
v_call: TRBV12-3/TRBV12-4
clone_size: -
j_call: TRBJ1-5
d_call: TRBD1
cdr3_nt: TGTGCCAGCAGCACCGGACAGGGGGCGAAGTTTATTCAGCCCCAGCATTTT
cdr3_aa: CASSTGQGAKFIQPQHF